This TCR beta chain was recovered during a study of T and B cells in COVID-19 patients. At the level of the study: Blood was sampled from COVID-19 patients who were either actively infected or recovered. Critical illness requiring mechanical ventilation or extracorporeal membrane oxygenation affected three fifths of the roughly 20 active-infection patients.

TRB was amplified from around 250-500 ng of blood genomic DNA. TRB rearrangements were amplified by multiplex PCR with BIOMED2 TRB-A/B primers. TCRdb independently ran MiXCR on the multiplex PCR reads; one entry per CDR3 protein. The repertoire includes about 14,000 distinct CDR3 sequences, roughly 26% of them detected once, and 7% sits in the top ten. Trimming took off 4 bases at V and 0 bases at J, with 19 bases between the two ends. The CDR3 sequence is 18 residues long. Germline assignment: CDR1 SGHVS and CDR2 FNYEAQ. As regards this clonotype: Its antigen is not identified.

Study observations and caveats: At recovery TRB diversity and richness exceeded healthy donors, after highly clonal active COVID-19 repertoires. Of 2,331 TCR clusters found only in the recovered cohort, 31 had low generation probability.

The clonotype was recovered from a human donor who had recovered from COVID-19. Sample: blood. This rearrangement joins TRBV7-6 to TRBJ2-1; TRBD1 or TRBD2 may be the D gene (5 bases each). DNA of the CDR3: TGTGCCAGCAGCTCTGGACACATCGTTGGGAGCTCCTACAATGAGCAGTTCTTC. The encoded protein is CASSSGHIVGSSYNEQFF.